This entry lists 5 T cell receptor beta chains sequenced from one sample in a study of shared clonotypes between healthy human individuals. The data were produced by immunoSEQ multiplex PCR, yet TCRdb's version contains in-frame clones alone and is incomplete. Among about 520,000 clones listed, around 95% were seen once. The sequenced sample was naive CD4+ T cells sorted from blood. Subset: CD45RA+ positively selected. These receptors were taken from a woman in her 30s in good health.

This chain joins TRBV21-1 and TRBJ2-7; the table's D call of TRBD2 was not tested on the DNA. TRBV21-1 corresponds to a pseudogene. This CDR3 has 14 residues. The CDR3 loop is CVQLSGSQRGEQYF. In nucleotides, the CDR3 is TGTGTCCAGCTTAGCGGGAGCCAACGTGGGGAGCAGTACTTC.

This sequence joins TRBV28 and TRBJ2-3, with TRBD2 identical over 7 bases. The CDR3 consists of 17 residues. The germline CDR1 and CDR2 sequences are MDHEN and SYDVKM. Trimming at V came to 1 base and at J to 0 bases, leaving 7 bases not matched to a gene. DNA of the CDR3: TGTGCCAGCAGTTTATCCCTAGGCGGGAGTAGCACAGATACGCAGTATTTT. The encoded protein is CASSLSLGGSSTDTQYF.

A note on this clone: Other DNA sequences in this sample translate to the same CDR3. The chain couples TRBV28 to TRBJ2-7; no clear D gene. Trimming shortened V by 8 bases and J by 4 bases, and 3 bases separated the two germline ends. The CDR3 is 9 amino acids. Germline assignment: CDR1 MDHEN and CDR2 SYDVKM. The CDR3 is CASGYEQYF. The CDR3 DNA reads TGTGCCAGCGGATACGAGCAGTACTTC.

The J gene is TRBJ2-7, the V gene TRBV11-1, with D perhaps matching TRBD1 or TRBD2 (5 bases each). The CDR3 totals 16 residues. Germline values: CDR1 SGHAT, CDR2 FQDESV (reference sequence). V lost 4 bases and J 0 bases, leaving 16 bases between the germline ends. This CDR3 is CASSSSRGQSSYEQYF. CDR3 in DNA: TGTGCCAGCAGCTCAAGCCGGGGCCAGAGCTCCTACGAGCAGTACTTC. Supplemented by reference TRBV11-1 and TRBJ2-7, the full variable domain reads EAEVAQSPRYKITEKSQAVAFWCDPISGHATLYWYRQILGQGPELLVQFQDESVVDDSQLPKDRFSAERLKGVDSTLKIQPAELGDSAMYLCASSSSRGQSSYEQYFGPGTRLTVT.

The V gene is TRBV10-2, the J gene TRBJ2-7; 7 nucleotides match TRBD2. Germline assignment: CDR1 WSHSY and CDR2 SAAADI. Trimming removed 3 bases from V and 3 bases from J; junction bases left unmatched: 8. CDR3 length: 15 residues. DNA for the CDR3: TGCGCCAGCAGTGACGAGCGGGGTGTCTTCTACGAGCAGTACTTC. Encoded protein: CASSDERGVFYEQYF.